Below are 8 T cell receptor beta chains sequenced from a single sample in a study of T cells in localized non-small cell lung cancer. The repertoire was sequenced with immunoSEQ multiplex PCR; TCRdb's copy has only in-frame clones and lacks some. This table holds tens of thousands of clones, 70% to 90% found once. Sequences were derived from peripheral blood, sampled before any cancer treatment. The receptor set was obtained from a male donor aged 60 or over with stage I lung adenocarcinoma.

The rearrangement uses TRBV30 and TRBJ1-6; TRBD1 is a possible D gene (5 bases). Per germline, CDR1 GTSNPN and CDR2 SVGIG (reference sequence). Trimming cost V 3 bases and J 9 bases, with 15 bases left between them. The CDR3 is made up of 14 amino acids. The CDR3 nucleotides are TGTGCCTGGAGCAACCAGGGAGGCCGTTCACCCCTCCACTTT. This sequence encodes CAWSNQGGRSPLHF.

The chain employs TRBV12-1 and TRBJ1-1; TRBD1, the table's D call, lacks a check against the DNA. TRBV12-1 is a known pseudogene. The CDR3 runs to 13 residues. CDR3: CASRVDRNYEAFF. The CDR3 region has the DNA TGTGCCAGCAGGGTTGACAGAAACTATGAAGCTTTCTTT.

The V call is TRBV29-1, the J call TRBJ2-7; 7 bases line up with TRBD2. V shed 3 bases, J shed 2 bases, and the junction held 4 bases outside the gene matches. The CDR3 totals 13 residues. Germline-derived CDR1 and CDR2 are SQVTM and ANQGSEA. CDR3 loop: CSVDAGVAYEQYF. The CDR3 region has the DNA TGCAGCGTTGATGCGGGAGTAGCCTACGAGCAGTACTTC.

The CDR3 loop reads CASMAHMEYTGELFF. In nucleotides, the CDR3 is TGTGCCAGCATGGCCCACATGGAATACACCGGGGAGCTGTTTTTT. The genes are TRBV7-2 and TRBJ2-2; D uncertain. The V end lost 7 bases, the J end lost 3 bases, and 15 bases lay between the germline ends. CDR1 is SGHTA and CDR2 is FQGNSA in the germline V gene. The CDR3 sequence is 15 residues long.

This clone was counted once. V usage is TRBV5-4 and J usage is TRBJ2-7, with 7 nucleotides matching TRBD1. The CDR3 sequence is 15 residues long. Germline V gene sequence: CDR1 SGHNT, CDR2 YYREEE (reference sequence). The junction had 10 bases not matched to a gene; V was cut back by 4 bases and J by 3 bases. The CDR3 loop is CASSPDRVIFYEQYF. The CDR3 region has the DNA TGTGCCAGCAGCCCAGACAGGGTAATTTTCTACGAGCAGTACTTC.

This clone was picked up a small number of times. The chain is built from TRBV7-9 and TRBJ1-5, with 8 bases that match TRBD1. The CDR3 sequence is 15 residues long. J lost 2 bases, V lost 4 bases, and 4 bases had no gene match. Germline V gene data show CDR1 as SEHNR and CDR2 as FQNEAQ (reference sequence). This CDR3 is CASSSTTGGNQPQHF. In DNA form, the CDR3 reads TGTGCCAGCAGCTCCACGACAGGGGGCAATCAGCCCCAGCATTTT. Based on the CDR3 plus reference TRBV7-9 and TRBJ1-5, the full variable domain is DTGVSQNPRHKITKRGQNVTFRCDPISEHNRLYWYRQTLGQGPEFLTYFQNEAQLEKSRLLSDRFSAERPKGSFSTLEIQRTEQGDSAMYLCASSSTTGGNQPQHFGDGTRLSIL.

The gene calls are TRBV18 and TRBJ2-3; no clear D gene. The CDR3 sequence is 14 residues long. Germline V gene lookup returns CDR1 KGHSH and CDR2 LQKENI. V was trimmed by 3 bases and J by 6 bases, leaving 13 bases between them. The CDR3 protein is CASSPVTSWDTQYF. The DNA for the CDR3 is TGTGCCAGCTCACCCGTGACCTCGTGGGATACGCAGTATTTT.

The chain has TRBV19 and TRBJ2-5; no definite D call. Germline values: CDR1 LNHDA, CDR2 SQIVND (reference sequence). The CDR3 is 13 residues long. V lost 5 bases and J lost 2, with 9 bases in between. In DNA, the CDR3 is TGTGCCAGTAGTGTCCAGAGGCAAGAGACCCAGTACTTC. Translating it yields CASSVQRQETQYF.